These 14 T cell receptor beta chains came from one sample sequenced in a study of T-cell memory formation after mild COVID-19. TCRdb re-analysed the 5' RACE reads in MiXCR, keeping a single row per CDR3 protein. The sample lists under 110,000 distinct CDR3 sequences, over 10% occurring once. Sequencing input: PBMCs or a T cell subset sorted from them (not recorded which). The receptors stem from an adult woman who had mild COVID-19 (a few samples of this study predate the infection). Cell type and time point are not known.

This clonotype occurred a few times. The rearrangement links TRBV13 to TRBJ2-3, with TRBD2 matching over 8 bases. Germline loops: CDR1 PRHDT, CDR2 FYEKMQ (reference sequence). CDR3 length equals 17 residues. With 3 bases clipped from V and 2 bases from J, the junction kept 10 bases outside the gene matches. This CDR3 reads CASSFGQLAGLTDTQYF. CDR3 bases: TGTGCCAGCAGCTTCGGGCAATTAGCGGGGCTCACAGATACGCAGTATTTT.

This clonotype was detected only once. The chain uses TRBV28 and TRBJ1-1; D uncertain. V gave up 4 bases and J gave up 5 bases, with 8 bases separating them. The CDR3 covers 12 residues. Per the germline V gene, CDR1 is MDHEN and CDR2 is SYDVKM. As DNA, the CDR3 is TGTGCCAGCAGTTCCCTACCAACTGAAGCTTTCTTT. Encoded protein: CASSSLPTEAFF.

The rearrangement links TRBV5-8 to TRBJ1-6; possible D gene TRBD1, 6 bases. Germline assignment: CDR1 SGHTS and CDR2 YDEGEE. Trimming shortened V by 4 bases and J by 5 bases, and 16 bases separated the two germline ends. This CDR3 is built from 16 residues. This chain's CDR3 is CASSPVGGQDNSPLHF. CDR3 bases: TGTGCCAGCAGCCCTGTAGGGGGTCAGGATAATTCACCCCTCCACTTT.

This clonotype has at least ten counts. V is TRBV5-1 and J is TRBJ2-7; 8 positions match TRBD1. V shed 2 bases and J 3 bases; nucleotides not matched to a gene: 4. The CDR3 consists of 14 residues. CDR1 is SGHRS, CDR2 YFSETQ, per germline. This chain's CDR3 is CASSLETGVYEQYF. DNA of the CDR3: TGCGCCAGCAGCTTAGAGACAGGGGTCTACGAGCAGTACTTC.

In its sample, this clonotype was seen a few times. This rearrangement joins TRBV19 to TRBJ1-2, with TRBD1 identical over 7 bases. The V and J ends lost 7 bases and 1 base, in that order; junction bases with no gene match: 18. CDR3 length equals 18 residues. From germline, CDR1 is LNHDA and CDR2 SQIVND (reference sequence). The CDR3 sequence: CASKPLGWTGSVNYGYTF. Here the CDR3 DNA reads TGTGCCAGTAAACCCTTGGGCTGGACAGGCTCAGTTAACTATGGCTACACCTTC.

This clonotype was picked up many times. The junction differs from germline at one of its ends, possibly a read error. V usage is TRBV20-1 and J usage is TRBJ2-2; D call uncertain. Per germline, CDR1 DFQATT and CDR2 SNEGSKA (reference sequence). This CDR3 spans 11 amino acids. The CDR3 loop is CSATNAGELFF. The CDR3 DNA sequence: TGCAGTGCCACGAACGCCGGGGAGCTGTTTTTT.

This chain uses TRBV19 with TRBJ1-5; D unresolved. V was clipped by 6 bases and J by 5 bases, with 8 bases between them. The CDR3 runs 12 residues. CDR1 LNHDA and CDR2 SQIVND come from the germline V gene (reference sequence). The CDR3 here is CASSSPDQPQHF. CDR3 nucleotide sequence: TGTGCCAGTAGCTCCCCGGATCAGCCCCAGCATTTT.

The sample holds many counts of this clonotype. The rearrangement links TRBV9 to TRBJ2-7, with 10 nucleotides matching TRBD1. The CDR3 has 14 amino acids. Losses at the gene ends were 8 bases for V and 3 bases for J; bases not matched to a gene: 8. In germline, CDR1 is SGDLS, CDR2 YYNGEE. The CDR3 loop reads CASSSRDRGYEQYF. The CDR3 DNA follows: TGTGCCAGTTCGAGCCGGGACAGGGGCTACGAGCAGTACTTC.

The chain links TRBV12-3 or TRBV12-4 to TRBJ2-7; 9 bases fit TRBD2. J lost 1 base, V lost 5 bases, and 3 bases had no gene match. This CDR3 is built from 14 residues. The DNA for the CDR3 is TGTGCCAGCAGTGCTAGCGGGATTTCCTACGAGCAGTACTTC. Its translation is CASSASGISYEQYF.

The V and J genes are TRBV27 and TRBJ1-5; the D is unclear. Germline assignment: CDR1 MNHEY and CDR2 SMNVEV (reference sequence). This CDR3 has 15 residues. V lost 5 bases to trimming and J lost 3 bases, with 14 bases between them. CDR3 nucleotides: TGTGCCAGCAGTGAGGAGGGCCCTCTCAATCAGCCCCAGCATTTT. It yields the protein CASSEEGPLNQPQHF.

This sequence joins TRBV4-1 and TRBJ2-7, with D perhaps assigned TRBD1 or TRBD2 (5 bases each). V was pared by 3 bases and J by 2 bases, with 14 bases between. The CDR3 has 15 residues. Per the germline V gene, CDR1 is MGHRA and CDR2 is YSYEKL. The CDR3 here is CASSHGPRGPYEQYF. Here the CDR3 DNA reads TGCGCCAGCAGCCACGGCCCCCGGGGCCCCTACGAGCAGTACTTC.

The DNA for the CDR3 is TGTGCCAGCAGCAATAACATGGATCCAATCCCCAATGAGCAGTTCTTC. Its protein product is CASSNNMDPIPNEQFF. This chain joins TRBV27 and TRBJ2-1; D is uncertain. V lost 6 bases, J lost 6 bases, and 21 bases lay in between. The CDR3 runs 16 residues. Germline loops: CDR1 MNHEY, CDR2 SMNVEV (reference sequence).

Concerning this clonotype itself: One junction end does not reproduce the germline sequence, and a read error may be involved. The genes are TRBV7-7 and TRBJ2-1; the D is unclear. The CDR3 length is 13 residues. CDR1 and CDR2 (germline): SSHAT, FNYEAQ (reference sequence). For the CDR3, the DNA is TGTGCTAGCAGCTTAGTCCTCTACAATGAGCAGTTCTTC. As protein: CASSLVLYNEQFF.

This clonotype was seen only a few times. This rearrangement joins TRBV11-3 to TRBJ2-3; possible D gene TRBD2, 6 bases. The V gene's germline CDR1 is SGHNT and CDR2 YENEEA. There are 15 residues in the CDR3. V was clipped by 5 bases and J by 4 bases, with 16 bases between them. DNA of the CDR3: TGTGCCAGCAGCCCTTACGCAGGGACTCCAGATACGCAGTATTTT. Encoded protein: CASSPYAGTPDTQYF.